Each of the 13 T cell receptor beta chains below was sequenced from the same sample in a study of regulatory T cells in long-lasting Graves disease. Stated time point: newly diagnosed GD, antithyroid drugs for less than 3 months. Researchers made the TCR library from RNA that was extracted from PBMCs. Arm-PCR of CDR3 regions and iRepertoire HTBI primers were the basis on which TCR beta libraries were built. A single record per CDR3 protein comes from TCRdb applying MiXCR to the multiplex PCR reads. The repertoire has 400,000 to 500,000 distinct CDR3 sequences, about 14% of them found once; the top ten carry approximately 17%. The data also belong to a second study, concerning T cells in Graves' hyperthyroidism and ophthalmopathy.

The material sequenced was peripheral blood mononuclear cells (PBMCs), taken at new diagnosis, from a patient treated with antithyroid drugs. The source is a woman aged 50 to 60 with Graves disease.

The CDR3 DNA is TGTGCCAGCAGACCGAGGACAGGGGGCGATGAGCAGTTCTTC. Protein: CASRPRTGGDEQFF. The rearrangement joins TRBV5-4 to TRBJ2-1; TRBD1 matches 11 bases. Germline lookup yields CDR1 SGHNT and CDR2 YYREEE (reference sequence). V shed 5 bases and J 8 bases; nucleotides not matched to a gene: 6. The CDR3 is made up of 14 amino acids.

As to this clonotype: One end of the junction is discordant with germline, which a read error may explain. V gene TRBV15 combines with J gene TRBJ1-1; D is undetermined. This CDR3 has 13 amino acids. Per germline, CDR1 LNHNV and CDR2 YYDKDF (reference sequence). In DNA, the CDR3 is TGTGCCACCAGCTTTTCCGGAAACACTGAGGCTTTCTTT. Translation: CATSFSGNTEAFF.

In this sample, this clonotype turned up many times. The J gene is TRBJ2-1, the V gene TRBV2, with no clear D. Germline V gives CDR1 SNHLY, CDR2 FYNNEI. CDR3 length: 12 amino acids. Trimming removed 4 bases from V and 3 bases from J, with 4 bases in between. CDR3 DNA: TGTGCCAGCAGTGGACACTACAATGAGCAGTTCTTC. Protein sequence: CASSGHYNEQFF. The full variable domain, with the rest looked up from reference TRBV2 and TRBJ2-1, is EPEVTQTPSHQVTQMGQEVILRCVPISNHLYFYWYRQILGQKVEFLVSFYNNEISEKSEIFDDQFSVERPDGSNFTLKIRSTKLEDSAMYFCASSGHYNEQFFGPGTRLTVL.

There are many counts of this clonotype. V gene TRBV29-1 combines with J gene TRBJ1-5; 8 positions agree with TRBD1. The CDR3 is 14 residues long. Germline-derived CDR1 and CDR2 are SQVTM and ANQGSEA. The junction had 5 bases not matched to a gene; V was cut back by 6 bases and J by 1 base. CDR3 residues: CSVRTGMSNQPQHF. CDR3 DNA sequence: TGCAGCGTGAGGACAGGGATGAGCAATCAGCCCCAGCATTTT.

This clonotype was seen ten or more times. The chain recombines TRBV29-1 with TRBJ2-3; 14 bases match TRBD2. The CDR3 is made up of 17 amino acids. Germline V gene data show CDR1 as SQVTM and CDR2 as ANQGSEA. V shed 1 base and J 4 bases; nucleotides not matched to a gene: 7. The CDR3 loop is CSVEAWTSGRPPDTQYF. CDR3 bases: TGCAGCGTTGAAGCCTGGACTAGCGGGAGGCCCCCAGATACGCAGTATTTT.

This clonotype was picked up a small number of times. The CDR3 sequence is CASSSTRGQETGELFF. For the CDR3, the DNA is TGTGCCAGCTCGTCCACCCGGGGGCAAGAGACCGGGGAGCTGTTTTTT. The gene calls are TRBV18 and TRBJ2-2, with D tentatively TRBD1 or TRBD2 (6 bases each). Germline assignment: CDR1 KGHSH and CDR2 LQKENI. The CDR3 contains 16 residues. The ends were cut back, 6 bases at V and 5 bases at J, with 19 bases in the middle. Full variable domain (rest looked up from reference TRBV18 and TRBJ2-2): NAGVMQNPRHLVRRRGQEARLRCSPMKGHSHVYWYRQLPEEGLKFMVYLQKENIIDESGMPKERFSAEFPKEGPSILRIQQVVRGDSAAYFCASSSTRGQETGELFFGEGSRLTVL.

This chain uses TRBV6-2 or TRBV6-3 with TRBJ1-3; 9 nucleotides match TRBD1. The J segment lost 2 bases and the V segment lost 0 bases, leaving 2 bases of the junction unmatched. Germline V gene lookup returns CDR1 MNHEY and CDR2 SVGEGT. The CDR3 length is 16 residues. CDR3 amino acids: CASSYSGQGTGNTIYF. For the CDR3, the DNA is TGTGCCAGCAGTTACTCGGGACAGGGTACTGGAAACACCATATATTTT.

The CDR3 here is CAISGGGPENIQYF. The CDR3 DNA reads TGTGCCATCTCGGGCGGGGGTCCGGAAAACATTCAGTACTTC. This rearrangement joins TRBV10-3 to TRBJ2-4, with 7 bases identical to TRBD2. Trimming removed 8 bases from V and 5 bases from J; junction bases left unmatched: 9. This CDR3 contains 14 residues. Germline CDR1 ENHRY, CDR2 SYGVKD.

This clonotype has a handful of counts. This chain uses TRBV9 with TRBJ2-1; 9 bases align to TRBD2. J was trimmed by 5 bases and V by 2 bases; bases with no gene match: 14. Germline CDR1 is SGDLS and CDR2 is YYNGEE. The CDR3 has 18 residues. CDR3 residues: CASSVSVKRASGDNEQFF. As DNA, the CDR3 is TGTGCCAGCAGCGTCTCCGTGAAGAGGGCTAGCGGGGACAATGAGCAGTTCTTC.

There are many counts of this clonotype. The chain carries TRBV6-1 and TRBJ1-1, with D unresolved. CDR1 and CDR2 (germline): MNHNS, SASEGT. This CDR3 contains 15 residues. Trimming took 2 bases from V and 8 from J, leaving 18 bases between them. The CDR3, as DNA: TGTGCCAGCAGTGAATGGCCAGTGCCGAGGGAGGAAGCTTTCTTT. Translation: CASSEWPVPREEAFF.

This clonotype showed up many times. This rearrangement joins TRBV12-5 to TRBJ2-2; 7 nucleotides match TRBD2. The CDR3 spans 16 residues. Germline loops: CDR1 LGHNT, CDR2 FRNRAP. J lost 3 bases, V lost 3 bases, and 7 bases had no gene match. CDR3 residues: CASGFFLAEYTGELFF. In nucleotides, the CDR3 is TGTGCTAGTGGTTTTTTTCTAGCGGAGTACACCGGGGAGCTGTTTTTT.

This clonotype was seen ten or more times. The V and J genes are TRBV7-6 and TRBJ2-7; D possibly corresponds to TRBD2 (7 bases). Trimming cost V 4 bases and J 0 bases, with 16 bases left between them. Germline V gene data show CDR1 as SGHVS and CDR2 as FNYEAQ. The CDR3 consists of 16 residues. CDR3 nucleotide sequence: TGTGCCAGCAGCTCCAGGGGAGGGGCCAACTCCTACGAGCAGTACTTC. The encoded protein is CASSSRGGANSYEQYF. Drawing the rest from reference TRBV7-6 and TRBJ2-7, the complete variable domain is GAGVSQSPRYKVTKRGQDVALRCDPISGHVSLYWYRQALGQGPEFLTYFNYEAQQDKSGLPNDRFSAERPEGSISTLTIQRTEQRDSAMYRCASSSRGGANSYEQYFGPGTRLTVT.

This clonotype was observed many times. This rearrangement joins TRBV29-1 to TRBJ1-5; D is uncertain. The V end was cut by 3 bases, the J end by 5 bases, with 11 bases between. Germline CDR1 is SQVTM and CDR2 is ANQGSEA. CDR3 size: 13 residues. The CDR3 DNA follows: TGCAGCGTTGAGTTGGGGTCGGATCAGCCCCAGCATTTT. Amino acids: CSVELGSDQPQHF.